This T cell receptor beta chain was recorded in a study of blood T cell repertoires in COVID-19. Some clones are missing from TCRdb's copy, which holds only in-frame ones; the method was immunoSEQ multiplex PCR. The table includes 90,000 to 120,000 clones, around four fifths detected once. The TCR originated in a man in his 70s with acute or convalescent COVID-19. Specimen: peripheral blood.

CDR3 DNA: TGTGCCAGCAGCCAAGGGACAGCTAACTATGGCTACACCTTC. Translated: CASSQGTANYGYTF. The chain joins TRBV3-1 (or the pseudogene TRBV3-2) to TRBJ1-2, with a weak D call TRBD1 (6 bases). Germline V CDR1 and CDR2: LGHDT, YNNKEL (reference sequence). The CDR3 spans 14 residues. Between the trimmed V and J ends, which lost 1 base and 0 bases, there was a span of 6 bases.